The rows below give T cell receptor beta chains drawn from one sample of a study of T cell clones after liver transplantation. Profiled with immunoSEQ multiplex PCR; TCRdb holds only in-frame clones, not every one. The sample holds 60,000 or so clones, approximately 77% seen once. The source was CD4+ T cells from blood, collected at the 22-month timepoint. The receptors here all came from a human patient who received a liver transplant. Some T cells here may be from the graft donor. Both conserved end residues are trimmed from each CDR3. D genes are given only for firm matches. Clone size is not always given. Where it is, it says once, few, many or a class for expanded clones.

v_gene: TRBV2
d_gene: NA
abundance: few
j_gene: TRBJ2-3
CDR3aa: ASRPRRGTDTQY

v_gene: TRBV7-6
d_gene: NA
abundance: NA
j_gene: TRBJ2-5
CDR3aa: ASSLDQETQY

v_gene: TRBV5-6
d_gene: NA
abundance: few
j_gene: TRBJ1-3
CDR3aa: ASSWQGPAGNTIY

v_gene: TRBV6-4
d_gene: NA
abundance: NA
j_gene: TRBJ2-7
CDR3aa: ASSDDVTSVYEQY

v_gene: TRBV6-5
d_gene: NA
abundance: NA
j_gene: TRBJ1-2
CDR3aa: ASRQVRGDYGYT

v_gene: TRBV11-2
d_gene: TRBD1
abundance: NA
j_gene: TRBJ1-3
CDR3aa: ASRTGGSGNTIY

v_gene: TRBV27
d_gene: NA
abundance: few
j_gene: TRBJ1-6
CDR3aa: ASSLNRASTRNSPLH

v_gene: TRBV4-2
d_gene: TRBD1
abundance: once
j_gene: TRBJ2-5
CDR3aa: ASSQAGGGETQY

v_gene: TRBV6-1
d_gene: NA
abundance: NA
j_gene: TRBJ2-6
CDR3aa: ASSEGTALSGANVLT

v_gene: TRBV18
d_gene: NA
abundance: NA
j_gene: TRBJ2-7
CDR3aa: ASSPAPGSYEQY

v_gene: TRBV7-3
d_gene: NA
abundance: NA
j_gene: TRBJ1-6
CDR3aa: ASSLSGANSPLH

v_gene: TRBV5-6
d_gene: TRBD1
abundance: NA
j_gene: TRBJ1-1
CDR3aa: ASSFRGQGYTEAF

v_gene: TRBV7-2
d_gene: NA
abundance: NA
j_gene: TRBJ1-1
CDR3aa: ASSPGMNTEAF

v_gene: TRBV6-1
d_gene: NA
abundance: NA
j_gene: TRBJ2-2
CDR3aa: ASRTTGFGGELF